In this sample, the clone carrying this TCR beta chain turned up a few times. What it binds is unknown. TCRdb ran MiXCR on the reads and lists one entry per CDR3 protein. The table has a few hundred thousand distinct CDR3 sequences, 9.5% seen once; the top ten hold 3.5% to 4.5%. The data were taken from a study of T cell repertoires in cytomegalovirus infection. Study-wide context: An indication of both CMV infection and matching HLA type came from public TCR beta signatures.

Regarding the study as a whole: Of the TCR beta families, the public ones yielded a cumulative frequency that identified carriers of CMV plus the relevant HLA.

Germline V gene data show CDR1 as SGHDT and CDR2 as YYEEEE. This CDR3 region has 13 residues. Trimming took 3 bases from V and 6 from J; bases not matched to a gene: 4. The rearrangement links TRBV5-6 to TRBJ2-5; 8 bases are shared with TRBD2. The sequencing input was PBMCs. This receptor was obtained from a human donor in good health (CMV status not recorded). Some clones in this sample may be carry-over from other donors' samples. CDR3 amino acids: CASSYGTSQTQYF. The CDR3 coding sequence is TGTGCCAGCAGCTACGGGACTAGTCAGACCCAGTACTTC.